The 27 T cell receptor beta chains listed next were all sequenced from one sample in a study of shared clonotypes between healthy human individuals. The table came from immunoSEQ multiplex PCR; TCRdb's copy has only in-frame clones and leaves some out. Of about 710,000 clones in the sample, approximately 73% were seen once. Sequenced input: memory CD4+ T cells sorted from blood. This sample's subset: CD45RA-negative fraction. The receptor set was obtained from a woman in her twenties or thirties in good health.

The CDR3 spells CASSKDSPNTEAFF. For the CDR3, the DNA is TGTGCCAGCAGCAAGGACAGTCCGAACACTGAAGCTTTCTTT. V usage is TRBV7-9 and J usage is TRBJ1-1, with D perhaps matching TRBD1 (6 bases). The V end was cut by 5 bases, the J end by 1 base, with 11 bases between. Germline V CDR1 and CDR2: SEHNR, FQNEAQ (reference sequence). The CDR3 runs 14 residues.

In DNA form, the CDR3 reads TGTGCCAGCAGGGACAAGGGACAGCAGTCAGATACGCAGTATTTT. Translation gives CASRDKGQQSDTQYF. The rearrangement uses TRBV7-8 and TRBJ2-3; 7 bases are a match to TRBD1. CDR1 SGHVS and CDR2 FQNEAQ come from the germline V gene. The CDR3 contains 15 residues. Losses at the gene ends were 6 bases for V and 4 bases for J; bases not matched to a gene: 10.

The V gene is TRBV7-9, the J gene TRBJ1-1, with D hard to call. The ends were cut back, 3 bases at V and 0 bases at J, with 11 bases in the middle. The CDR3 loop spans 15 amino acids. The germline V gene has CDR1 SEHNR and CDR2 FQNEAQ (reference sequence). CDR3 residues: CASSFGDFMNTEAFF. The DNA of the CDR3 is TGTGCCAGCAGCTTCGGGGATTTCATGAACACTGAAGCTTTCTTT.

This rearrangement joins TRBV6-5 to TRBJ2-1; D remains unclear. The CDR3 is 16 amino acids. Trimming took 2 bases from V and 1 from J, leaving 12 bases between them. CDR1 MNHEY and CDR2 SVGAGI come from the germline V gene. In DNA, the CDR3 is TGTGCCAGCAGTTACAACCCTACCGAATCCTACAATGAGCAGTTCTTC. This translates into CASSYNPTESYNEQFF.

The genes are TRBV19 and TRBJ2-5; D is unresolved. Trimming removed 1 base from V and 7 bases from J, with 4 bases in between. Looked up from germline, CDR1 is LNHDA and CDR2 is SQIVND (reference sequence). The CDR3 is made up of 11 amino acids. The CDR3 bases are TGTGCCAGTAGTATAGGAGCGACCCAGTACTTC. Translated: CASSIGATQYF.

This clone was detected only once. The chain combines TRBV5-1 with TRBJ2-7, with D possibly being TRBD2 (5 bases). CDR3 length: 17 residues. V lost 4 bases and J 0 bases, leaving 20 bases between the germline ends. The germline V gene encodes CDR1 SGHRS and CDR2 YFSETQ. The CDR3, as DNA: TGCGCCAGCAGCCGGGATATGGGAGCGTTTAGCTCCTACGAGCAGTACTTC. Translated, it gives CASSRDMGAFSSYEQYF.

This clone was seen more than once but under ten times. The chain combines TRBV7-6 with TRBJ1-2; 8 bases agree with TRBD1. CDR3 length equals 16 residues. CDR1 is SGHVS and CDR2 is FNYEAQ in the germline V gene. Trimming at V came to 1 base and at J to 4 bases, leaving 8 bases not matched to a gene. DNA of the CDR3: TGTGCCAGCAGCTTAGAACAGGGGGTAGGGGCCTATGGCTACACCTTC. Protein: CASSLEQGVGAYGYTF.

The chain couples TRBV30 to TRBJ2-7; D possibly corresponds to TRBD1 (5 bases). Germline V lookup: CDR1 GTSNPN, CDR2 SVGIG (reference sequence). V dropped 2 bases and J dropped 5 bases, with 7 bases sitting between them. The CDR3 is 11 amino acids. CDR3 sequence (DNA): TGTGCCTGGAGTACAGGTCACGAGCAGTACTTC. This translates into CAWSTGHEQYF.

The rearrangement links TRBV10-3 to TRBJ2-7; D might be TRBD1 or TRBD2, each matching 5 bases. Trimming took off 1 base at V and 5 bases at J, with 12 bases between the two ends. The CDR3 contains 14 residues. Germline V CDR1 and CDR2: ENHRY, SYGVKD. The CDR3 reads CAISELAGRNEQYF. CDR3 DNA: TGTGCCATCAGTGAGTTGGCAGGGAGAAACGAGCAGTACTTC.

The V call is TRBV28, the J call TRBJ2-7; no clear D gene. The germline gives CDR1 MDHEN, CDR2 SYDVKM. This CDR3 region has 14 residues. V lost 3 bases and J lost 1, with 10 bases in between. The CDR3 sequence: CASSFPDGSYEQYF. In DNA form, the CDR3 reads TGTGCCAGCAGTTTCCCGGACGGTTCCTACGAGCAGTACTTC.

The chain combines TRBV5-1 with TRBJ2-7; D might be TRBD1 or TRBD2, each matching 5 bases. The CDR3 totals 15 residues. Germline CDR1 reads SGHRS; CDR2 reads YFSETQ. Trimming shortened V by 0 bases and J by 3 bases, and 13 bases separated the two germline ends. The CDR3 is CASSLGGAAGYEQYF. The CDR3 bases are TGCGCCAGCAGCTTGGGAGGGGCCGCGGGCTACGAGCAGTACTTC.

This chain joins TRBV9 and TRBJ1-2, with D maybe TRBD1 (5 bases). Looked up from germline, CDR1 is SGDLS and CDR2 is YYNGEE. V was trimmed by 7 bases and J by 7 bases, leaving 11 bases between them. The CDR3 consists of 11 residues. CDR3 DNA: TGTGCCAGCTCTGAGGGGCGTGGCTACACCTTC. This encodes CASSEGRGYTF.

This clone was counted between two and nine times. The chain employs TRBV5-1 and TRBJ2-2; no clear D. Trimming removed 4 bases at V and 6 bases at J, with 13 bases between. The CDR3 runs to 14 residues. Germline values: CDR1 SGHRS, CDR2 YFSETQ. The CDR3 protein is CASSVNYQAGELFF. The DNA of the CDR3 is TGCGCCAGCAGCGTGAACTATCAGGCCGGGGAGCTGTTTTTT.

A few counts support this clone. CDR3 region: CSVDLGGGELFF. The CDR3 DNA reads TGCAGCGTTGATTTAGGGGGCGGGGAGCTGTTTTTT. V is TRBV29-1 and J is TRBJ2-2, with a possible D match to TRBD1 (6 bases). Per germline, CDR1 SQVTM and CDR2 ANQGSEA. This CDR3 is 12 amino acids long. V lost 3 bases to trimming and J lost 7 bases, with 9 bases between them.

V and J are TRBV4-2 and TRBJ1-2, with D possibly TRBD1 on 5 matching bases. The CDR3 length is 15 residues. Germline CDR1 reads LGHNA; CDR2 reads YNFKEQ. V was pared by 2 bases and J by 3 bases, with 13 bases between. The CDR3 protein is CASSQPSDRYYGYTF. CDR3 nucleotides: TGTGCCAGCAGCCAACCATCCGACAGATACTATGGCTACACCTTC.

This clone appeared once. The rearrangement links TRBV11-2 to TRBJ2-2; D not certain. CDR1 SGHAT and CDR2 FQNNGV come from the germline V gene. The CDR3 contains 15 residues. V was shortened by 2 bases and J by 0 bases, with 7 bases between the two germline ends. CDR3 nucleotide sequence: TGTGCCAGCAGCTTATACAATTCGAACACCGGGGAGCTGTTTTTT. Translated, it gives CASSLYNSNTGELFF.

This chain connects TRBV5-1 to TRBJ2-2; TRBD1 agrees at 7 bases. The CDR3 consists of 15 residues. V gave up 1 base and J gave up 6 bases; unmatched junction bases: 6. Germline assignment: CDR1 SGHRS and CDR2 YFSETQ. DNA for the CDR3: TGCGCCAGCAGCTTGTTTGAGGGGGCCCCCGGGGAGCTGTTTTTT. Its protein is CASSLFEGAPGELFF. Based on the CDR3 plus reference TRBV5-1 and TRBJ2-2, the full variable domain is KAGVTQTPRYLIKTRGQQVTLSCSPISGHRSVSWYQQTPGQGLQFLFEYFSETQRNKGNFPGRFSGRQFSNSRSEMNVSTLELGDSALYLCASSLFEGAPGELFFGEGSRLTVL.

This clone has more than one count but fewer than ten. Other DNA sequences from this sample encode an identical CDR3 as well. The rearrangement links TRBV2 to TRBJ1-3; no reliable D call. Germline values: CDR1 SNHLY, CDR2 FYNNEI. This CDR3 contains 13 residues. V shed 6 bases and J shed 0 bases, with 6 bases lying between them. CDR3 residues: CASSLGSGNTIYF. CDR3 sequence (DNA): TGTGCCAGCAGCCTGGGCTCTGGAAACACCATATATTTT. The variable domain in full, with the rest retrieved from reference TRBV2 and TRBJ1-3, is EPEVTQTPSHQVTQMGQEVILRCVPISNHLYFYWYRQILGQKVEFLVSFYNNEISEKSEIFDDQFSVERPDGSNFTLKIRSTKLEDSAMYFCASSLGSGNTIYFGEGSWLTVV.

V is TRBV7-9 and J is TRBJ2-6, with D uncertain. Germline values: CDR1 SEHNR, CDR2 FQNEAQ (reference sequence). This CDR3 has 15 residues. With 0 bases removed from V and 4 bases from J, the gap between germline ends came to 7 bases. CDR3: CASSLAGAGANVLTF. CDR3 bases: TGTGCCAGCAGCTTAGCGGGTGCAGGGGCCAACGTCCTGACTTTC.

V gene TRBV5-1 combines with J gene TRBJ2-5; TRBD2 matches 10 bases. The CDR3 is 15 amino acids. The trim removed 5 bases at V and 2 bases at J, leaving 6 bases unmatched. The germline V gene has CDR1 SGHRS and CDR2 YFSETQ. CDR3 region: CASSMGAGGQETQYF. The CDR3 coding sequence is TGCGCCAGCAGTATGGGAGCGGGAGGGCAAGAGACCCAGTACTTC. Looking up the rest from reference TRBV5-1 and TRBJ2-5 gives the full variable domain: KAGVTQTPRYLIKTRGQQVTLSCSPISGHRSVSWYQQTPGQGLQFLFEYFSETQRNKGNFPGRFSGRQFSNSRSEMNVSTLELGDSALYLCASSMGAGGQETQYFGPGTRLLVL.

The rearrangement joins TRBV28 to TRBJ2-5; D is unclear. Trimming shortened V by 11 bases and J by 3 bases, and 10 bases separated the two germline ends. The CDR3 consists of 11 residues. Germline lookup yields CDR1 MDHEN and CDR2 SYDVKM. CDR3 DNA sequence: TGTGCCGGCCGGCAGGAAGAGACCCAGTACTTC. Its protein product is CAGRQEETQYF.

V gene TRBV5-1 combines with J gene TRBJ2-3; either TRBD1 or TRBD2 may supply D (6 bases each). CDR1 is SGHRS and CDR2 is YFSETQ in the germline V gene. The CDR3 sequence is 16 residues long. Trimming removed 4 bases from V and 0 bases from J, with 15 bases in between. CDR3 nucleotides: TGCGCCAGCAGCCCTCCTACAGGGACTAGCACAGATACGCAGTATTTT. This sequence encodes CASSPPTGTSTDTQYF.

The CDR3 protein is CASSPTGQRQYF. In nucleotides, the CDR3 is TGTGCCAGCAGCCCCACGGGTCAAAGGCAGTACTTC. This chain connects TRBV28 to TRBJ2-5; D remains ambiguous. Per germline, CDR1 MDHEN and CDR2 SYDVKM. Trimming took 6 bases from V and 11 from J, leaving 16 bases between them. This CDR3 region has 12 residues.

This sequence joins TRBV29-1 and TRBJ2-3; D is perhaps TRBD2 (6 bases). Germline lookup yields CDR1 SQVTM and CDR2 ANQGSEA. Trimming stripped 3 bases from V and 1 base from J, with 11 bases between. CDR3 size: 14 residues. CDR3 bases: TGCAGCGTTGAGATGGGGGAGGGCACAGATACGCAGTATTTT. Residues: CSVEMGEGTDTQYF.

V usage is TRBV5-1 and J usage is TRBJ2-3; 13 bases fit TRBD2. With V trimmed by 4 bases and J by 4 bases, 6 bases remained unmatched. The CDR3 consists of 16 residues. Germline CDR1 SGHRS, CDR2 YFSETQ. CDR3 bases: TGCGCCAGCAGCGAACGGACTAGCGGGAGAGCAGATACGCAGTATTTT. Protein: CASSERTSGRADTQYF.

This chain uses TRBV28 with TRBJ1-4, with 8 bases lining up with TRBD1. CDR1 is MDHEN, CDR2 SYDVKM, per germline. The CDR3 is 16 residues long. With V trimmed by 6 bases and J by 4 bases, 10 bases remained unmatched. The CDR3 sequence: CASRLRTGRNNEKLFF. In DNA, the CDR3 is TGTGCCAGCAGACTCAGGACAGGGCGCAATAATGAAAAACTGTTTTTT.

The chain combines TRBV6-5 with TRBJ1-5, with 9 positions matching TRBD1. The CDR3 is made up of 15 amino acids. The V segment lost 6 bases and the J segment 0 bases; nucleotides outside the gene matches: 3. The germline gives CDR1 MNHEY, CDR2 SVGAGI. In DNA, the CDR3 is TGTGCCAGCAGCACAGGGGGCCATAGCAATCAGCCCCAGCATTTT. Protein sequence: CASSTGGHSNQPQHF.